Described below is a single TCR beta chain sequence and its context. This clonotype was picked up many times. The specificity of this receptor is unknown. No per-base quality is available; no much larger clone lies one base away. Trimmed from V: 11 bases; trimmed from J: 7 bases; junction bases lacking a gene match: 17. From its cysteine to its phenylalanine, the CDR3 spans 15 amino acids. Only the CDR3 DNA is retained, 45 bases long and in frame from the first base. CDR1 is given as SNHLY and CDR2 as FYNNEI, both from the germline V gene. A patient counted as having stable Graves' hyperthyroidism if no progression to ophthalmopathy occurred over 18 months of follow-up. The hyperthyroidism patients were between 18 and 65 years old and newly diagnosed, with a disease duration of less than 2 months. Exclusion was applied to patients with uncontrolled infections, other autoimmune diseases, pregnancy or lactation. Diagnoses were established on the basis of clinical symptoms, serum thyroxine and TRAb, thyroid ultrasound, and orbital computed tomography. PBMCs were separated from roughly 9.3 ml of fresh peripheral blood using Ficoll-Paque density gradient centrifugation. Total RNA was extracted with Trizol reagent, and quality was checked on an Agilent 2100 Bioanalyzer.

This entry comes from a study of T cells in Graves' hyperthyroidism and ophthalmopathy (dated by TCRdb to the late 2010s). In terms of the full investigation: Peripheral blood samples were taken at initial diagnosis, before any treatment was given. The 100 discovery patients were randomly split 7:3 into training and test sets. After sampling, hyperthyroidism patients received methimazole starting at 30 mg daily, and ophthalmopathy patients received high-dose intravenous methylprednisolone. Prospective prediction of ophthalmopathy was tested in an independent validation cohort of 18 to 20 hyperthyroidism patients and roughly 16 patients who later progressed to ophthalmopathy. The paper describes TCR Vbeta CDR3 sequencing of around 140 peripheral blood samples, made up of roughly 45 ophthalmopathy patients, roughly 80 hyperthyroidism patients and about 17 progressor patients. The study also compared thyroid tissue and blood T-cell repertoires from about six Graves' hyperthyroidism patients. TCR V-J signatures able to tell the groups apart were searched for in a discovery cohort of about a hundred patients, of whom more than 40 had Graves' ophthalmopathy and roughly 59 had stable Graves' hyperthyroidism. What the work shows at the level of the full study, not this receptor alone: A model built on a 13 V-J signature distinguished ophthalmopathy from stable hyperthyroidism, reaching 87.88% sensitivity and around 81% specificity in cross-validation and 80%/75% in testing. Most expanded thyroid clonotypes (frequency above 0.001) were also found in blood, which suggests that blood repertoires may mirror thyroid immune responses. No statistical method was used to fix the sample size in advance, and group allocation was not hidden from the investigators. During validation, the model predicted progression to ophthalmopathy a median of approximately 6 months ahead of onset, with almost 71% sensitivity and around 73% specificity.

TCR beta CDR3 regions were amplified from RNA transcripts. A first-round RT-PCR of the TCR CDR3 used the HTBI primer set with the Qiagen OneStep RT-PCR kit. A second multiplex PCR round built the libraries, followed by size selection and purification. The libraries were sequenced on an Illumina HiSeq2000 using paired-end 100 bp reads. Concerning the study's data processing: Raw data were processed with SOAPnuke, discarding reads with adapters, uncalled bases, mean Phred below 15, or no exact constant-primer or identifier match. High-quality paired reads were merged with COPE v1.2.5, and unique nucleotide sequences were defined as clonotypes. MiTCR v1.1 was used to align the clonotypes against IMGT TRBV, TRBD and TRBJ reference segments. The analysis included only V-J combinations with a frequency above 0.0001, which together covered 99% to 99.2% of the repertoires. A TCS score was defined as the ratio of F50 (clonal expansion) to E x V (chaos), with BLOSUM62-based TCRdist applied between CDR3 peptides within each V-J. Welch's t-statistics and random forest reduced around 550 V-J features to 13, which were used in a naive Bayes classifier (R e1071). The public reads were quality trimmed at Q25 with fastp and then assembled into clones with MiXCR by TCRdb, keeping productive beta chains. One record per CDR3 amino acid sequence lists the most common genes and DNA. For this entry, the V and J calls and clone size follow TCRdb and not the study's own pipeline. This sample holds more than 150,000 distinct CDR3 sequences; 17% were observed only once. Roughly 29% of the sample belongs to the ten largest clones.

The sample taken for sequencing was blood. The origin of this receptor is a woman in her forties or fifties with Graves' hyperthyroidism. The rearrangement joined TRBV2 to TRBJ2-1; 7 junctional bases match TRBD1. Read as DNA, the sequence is TGTGCCTGTCGACAGGGTCTCACCTCTTGGAATGAGCAGTTCTTC. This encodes CACRQGLTSWNEQFF.